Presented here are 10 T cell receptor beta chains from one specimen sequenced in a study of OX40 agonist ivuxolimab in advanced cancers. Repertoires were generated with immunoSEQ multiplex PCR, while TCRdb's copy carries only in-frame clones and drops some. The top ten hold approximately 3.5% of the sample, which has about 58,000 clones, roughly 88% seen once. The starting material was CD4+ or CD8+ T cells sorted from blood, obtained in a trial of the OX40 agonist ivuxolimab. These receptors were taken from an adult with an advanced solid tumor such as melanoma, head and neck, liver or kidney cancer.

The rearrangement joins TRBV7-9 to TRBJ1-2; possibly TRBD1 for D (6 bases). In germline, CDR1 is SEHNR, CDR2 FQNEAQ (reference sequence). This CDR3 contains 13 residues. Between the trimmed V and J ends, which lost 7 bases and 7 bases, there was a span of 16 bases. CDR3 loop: CASTLWGAFGYTF. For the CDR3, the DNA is TGTGCCAGCACCCTGTGGGGGGCCTTTGGCTACACCTTC.

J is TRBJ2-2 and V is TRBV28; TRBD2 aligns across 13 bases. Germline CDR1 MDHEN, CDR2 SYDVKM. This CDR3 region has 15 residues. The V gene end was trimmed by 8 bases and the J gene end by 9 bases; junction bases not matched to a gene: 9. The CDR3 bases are TGTGCCAGCGGAGCAGGACTAGCGGGAGCCTGGGAGCTGTTTTTT. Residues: CASGAGLAGAWELFF.

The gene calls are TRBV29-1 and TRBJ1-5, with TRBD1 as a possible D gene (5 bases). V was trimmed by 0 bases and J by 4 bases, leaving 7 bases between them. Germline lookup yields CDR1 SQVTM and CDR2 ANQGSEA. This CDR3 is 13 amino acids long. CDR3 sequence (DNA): TGCAGCGTTGAAGAGACAGAGAATCAGCCCCAGCATTTT. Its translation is CSVEETENQPQHF.

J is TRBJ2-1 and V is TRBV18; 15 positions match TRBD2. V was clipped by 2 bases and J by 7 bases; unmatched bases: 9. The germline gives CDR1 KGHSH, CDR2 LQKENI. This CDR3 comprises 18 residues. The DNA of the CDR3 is TGTGCCAGCTCACCAGGACTAGCGGGAGGGGCAACAAGGAATGAGCAGTTCTTC. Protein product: CASSPGLAGGATRNEQFF.

Here the CDR3 reads CASSAGQTPNQPQHF. The DNA for the CDR3 is TGTGCCAGCAGCGCCGGACAGACTCCAAATCAGCCCCAGCATTTT. This chain uses TRBV9 with TRBJ1-5; tentatively, D is TRBD1 (6 bases). CDR1 is SGDLS and CDR2 is YYNGEE in the germline V gene. Trimming removed 3 bases from V and 4 bases from J, with 14 bases in between. There are 15 residues in the CDR3.

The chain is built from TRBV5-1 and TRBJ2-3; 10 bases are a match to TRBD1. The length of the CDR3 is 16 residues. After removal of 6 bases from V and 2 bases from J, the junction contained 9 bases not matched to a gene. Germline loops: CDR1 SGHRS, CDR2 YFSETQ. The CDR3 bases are TGCGCCAGCACACGATCGGGACAGGGGAACACAGATACGCAGTATTTT. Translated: CASTRSGQGNTDTQYF.

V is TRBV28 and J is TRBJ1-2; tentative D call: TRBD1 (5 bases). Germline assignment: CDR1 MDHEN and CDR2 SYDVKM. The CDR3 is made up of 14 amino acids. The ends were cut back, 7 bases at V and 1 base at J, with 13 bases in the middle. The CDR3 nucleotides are TGTGCCAGCATTTGGAGGGGACTTAACTATGGCTACACCTTC. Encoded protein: CASIWRGLNYGYTF.

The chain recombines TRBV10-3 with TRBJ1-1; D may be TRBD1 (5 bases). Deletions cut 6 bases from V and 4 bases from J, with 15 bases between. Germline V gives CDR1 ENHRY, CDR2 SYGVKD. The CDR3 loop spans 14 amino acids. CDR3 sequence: CAISPGGQPTEAFF. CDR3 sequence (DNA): TGTGCCATCAGCCCGGGGGGTCAGCCCACTGAAGCTTTCTTT.

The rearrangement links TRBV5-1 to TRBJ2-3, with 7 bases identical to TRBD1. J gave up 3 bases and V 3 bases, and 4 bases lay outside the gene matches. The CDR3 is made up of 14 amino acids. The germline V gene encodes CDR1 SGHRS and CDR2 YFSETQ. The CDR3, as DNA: TGCGCCAGCAGCTCGCAGACAGGGACAGATACGCAGTATTTT. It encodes CASSSQTGTDTQYF.

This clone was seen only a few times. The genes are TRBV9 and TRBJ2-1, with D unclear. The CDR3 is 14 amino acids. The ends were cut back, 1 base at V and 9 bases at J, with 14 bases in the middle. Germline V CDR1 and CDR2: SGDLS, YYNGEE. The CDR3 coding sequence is TGTGCCAGCAGCGTATCCTCTAATGGTGGTGAGCAGTTCTTC. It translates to CASSVSSNGGEQFF.